This note documents a single TCR beta chain sequence. This record belongs to a study of blood T cell repertoires in COVID-19. On the study more broadly: Collection of acute and convalescent COVID-19 samples took place in the United States, Italy and Spain. T cells, B-cell-depleted T cells, or PBMCs provided the cDNA or gDNA that served as material.

Enrolled through a virtual design, the participants were between about 18 and 100 years of age and came from 24 US areas. The protocol was immunoSEQ multiplex PCR, while the TCRdb copy is restricted to in-frame clones and leaves out a portion. The repertoire includes some 320,000 clones, 85% of them detected once, and about 2% sits in the top ten. CDR3 length: 15 amino acids. The germline V gene has CDR1 MDHEN and CDR2 SYDVKM. The J segment lost 4 bases and the V segment lost 4 bases, leaving 6 bases of the junction unmatched. The clonotype originates from a woman aged 25 to 39 who had been exposed to COVID-19. The V and J genes are TRBV28 and TRBJ1-2; TRBD1 agrees at 10 bases. The sequenced material came from PBMCs or T cells enriched from blood (not recorded which). CDR3 residues: CASSSGTGAVYGYTF. CDR3 nucleotide sequence: TGTGCCAGCAGTTCCGGGACAGGGGCCGTCTATGGCTACACCTTC.